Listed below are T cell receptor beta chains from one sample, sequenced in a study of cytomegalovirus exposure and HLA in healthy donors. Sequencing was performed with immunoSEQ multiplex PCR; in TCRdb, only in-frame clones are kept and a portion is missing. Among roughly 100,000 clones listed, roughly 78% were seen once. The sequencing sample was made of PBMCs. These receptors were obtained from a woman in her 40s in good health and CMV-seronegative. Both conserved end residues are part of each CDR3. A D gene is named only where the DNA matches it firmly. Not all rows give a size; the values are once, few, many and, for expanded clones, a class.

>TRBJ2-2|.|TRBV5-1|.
TGCGCCAGCAGCTTGGTGGGACAGAACACCGGGGAGCTGTTTTTT
CASSLVGQNTGELFF
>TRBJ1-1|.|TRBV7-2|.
TGTGCCAGCAGCCCCCATCGCAGGGGTACGAACACTGAAGCTTTCTTT
CASSPHRRGTNTEAFF
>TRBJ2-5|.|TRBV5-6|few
TGTGCCAGCAGCTTCAGGGGCCGAGAAGAGACCCAGTACTTC
CASSFRGREETQYF
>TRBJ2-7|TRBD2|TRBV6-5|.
TGTGCCAGCAGCTCGGGACTAGCGGGTCTTTACGAGCAGTACTTC
CASSSGLAGLYEQYF
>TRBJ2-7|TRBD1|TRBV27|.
TGTGCCAGCAGTATACAGGGGGTCGCCCCCCTCGAGCAGTACTTC
CASSIQGVAPLEQYF
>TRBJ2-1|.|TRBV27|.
TGTGCCAGCAGTTTAGAAGGGGCGGGAAGAACTCGCAGGTCCTACAATGAGCAGTTCTTC
CASSLEGAGRTRRSYNEQFF
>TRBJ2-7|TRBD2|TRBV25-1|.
TGTGCCAGCAGTGATCGGTTGCTAGCGGGAGCCTACGAGCAGTACTTC
CASSDRLLAGAYEQYF
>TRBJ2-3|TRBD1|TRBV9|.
TGTGCCAGCAGCGTAGTGGGACAGGGGAGGGATACGCAGTATTTT
CASSVVGQGRDTQYF
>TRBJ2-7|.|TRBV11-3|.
TGTGCCAGCAGCCTAGGCGGCGGGGACTACGAGCAGTACTTC
CASSLGGGDYEQYF
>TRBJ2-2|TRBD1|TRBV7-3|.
TGTGCCAGCAGCGCCGAGACAGGGGTGAACACCGGGGAGCTGTTTTTT
CASSAETGVNTGELFF
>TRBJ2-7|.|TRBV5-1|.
TGCGCCAGCAGCTTGGGGCGGGGACCCTACGAGCAGTACTTC
CASSLGRGPYEQYF
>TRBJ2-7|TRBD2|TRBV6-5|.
TGTGCCAGCAGTTATTTACCCGGCGGGAGAGACTACGAGCAGTACTTC
CASSYLPGGRDYEQYF
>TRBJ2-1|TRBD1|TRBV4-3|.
TGCGCCAGCAGCCAGACCGGGACAGGGGGCACTCCCCGTGACAATGAGCAGTTCTTC
CASSQTGTGGTPRDNEQFF
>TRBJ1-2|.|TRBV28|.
TGTGCCAGCAGTTTAGTGGTTTCGGACTATGGCTACACCTTC
CASSLVVSDYGYTF
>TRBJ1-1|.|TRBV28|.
TGTGCCAGCAGTTTTCGGCTTGGGGGGACTGAAGCTTTCTTT
CASSFRLGGTEAFF
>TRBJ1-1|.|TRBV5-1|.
TGCGCCAGCAGCTTTGAGGGAAACACTGAAGCTTTCTTT
CASSFEGNTEAFF
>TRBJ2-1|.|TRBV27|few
TGTGCCAGCAGTTTAGCGGGTCCCCCCTACAATGAGCAGTTCTTC
CASSLAGPPYNEQFF
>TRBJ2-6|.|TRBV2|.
TGTGCCAGCGAACAGGTGAACTCTGGGGCCAACGTCCTGACTTTC
CASEQVNSGANVLTF
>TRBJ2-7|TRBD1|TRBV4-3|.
TGCGCCAGCAGCCAAGACGGACAGGGAGTTTACGAGCAGTACTTC
CASSQDGQGVYEQYF
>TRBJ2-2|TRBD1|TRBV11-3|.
TGTGCCAGCAGCCCCCGGACAGGGACCGGGGAGCTGTTTTTT
CASSPRTGTGELFF
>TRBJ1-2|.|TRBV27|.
TGTGCCAGCAGTTTATCAACAGGCTACTATGGCTACACCTTC
CASSLSTGYYGYTF
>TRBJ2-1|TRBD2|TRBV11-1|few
TGTGCCAGCAGCCTCTCCTGGTCTAGCGGTGAGGTTGAGCAGTTCTTC
CASSLSWSSGEVEQFF
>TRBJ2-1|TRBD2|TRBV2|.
TGTGCCAGCAGTGTTCCCCTAGCGGGAGACACTTCCAATGAGCAGTTCTTC
CASSVPLAGDTSNEQFF
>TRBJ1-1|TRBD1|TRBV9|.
TGTGCCAGCAGCTCCTCACAGGGGGCAAGGACTGAAGCTTTCTTT
CASSSSQGARTEAFF
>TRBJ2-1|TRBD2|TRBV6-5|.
TGTGCCAGCAGTTTCGTAGCGGGAGAGGGATCCCATGAGCAGTTCTTC
CASSFVAGEGSHEQFF
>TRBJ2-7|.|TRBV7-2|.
TGTGCCAGCAGCTTAGATCGGGGGAGCTCCTACGAGCAGTACTTC
CASSLDRGSSYEQYF
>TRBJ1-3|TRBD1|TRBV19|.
TGTGCCAGTAGCATTCGGACAGGGTACTCTGGAAACACCATATATTTT
CASSIRTGYSGNTIYF
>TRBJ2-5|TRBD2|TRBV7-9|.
TGTGCCAGCAGCACCCTAGCGGGAGGACAAGAGACCCAGTACTTC
CASSTLAGGQETQYF
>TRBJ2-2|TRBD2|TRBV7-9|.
TGTGCCAGCAACCGACCTAGCGGCACCGGGGAGCTGTTTTTT
CASNRPSGTGELFF
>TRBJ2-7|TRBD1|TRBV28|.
TGTGCCAGCAGAGGTCCACCTTCACTTCAGGGGGACTCCTACGAGCAGTACTTC
CASRGPPSLQGDSYEQYF
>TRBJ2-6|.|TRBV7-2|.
TGTGCCAGCAGCTTACGCGGCTCTGGGGCCAACGTCCTGACTTTC
CASSLRGSGANVLTF
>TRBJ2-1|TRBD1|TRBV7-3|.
TGTGCCAGCAGCCCGTCTGTCGGGCGGGGACAGGGATTGGGCGACGGGCAGTTCTTC
CASSPSVGRGQGLGDGQFF
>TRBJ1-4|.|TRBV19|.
TGTGCCAGTACCAACAGGGCTTCTAATGAAAAACTGTTTTTT
CASTNRASNEKLFF
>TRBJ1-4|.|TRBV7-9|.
TGTGCCAGCAGCCCTCGCCCGGCGGGAGAAAAACTGTTTTTT
CASSPRPAGEKLFF
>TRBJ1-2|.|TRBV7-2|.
TGTGCCAGCAGCTTCGGGGGTCACTATGGCTACACCTTC
CASSFGGHYGYTF
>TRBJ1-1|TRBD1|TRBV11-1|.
TGTGCCAGCAGCAAGGACAGGGACACTGAAGCTTTCTTT
CASSKDRDTEAFF
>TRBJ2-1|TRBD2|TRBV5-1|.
TGCGCCAGCAGCTTGTTTTATCTGGCTAGCGGGAGGGTTGAGCAGTTCTTC
CASSLFYLASGRVEQFF
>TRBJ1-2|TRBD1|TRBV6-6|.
TGTGCCAGCAGACCCGACAGGGCCGAGGGCTACACCTTC
CASRPDRAEGYTF
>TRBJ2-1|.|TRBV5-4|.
TGTGCCAGCAGCTCAGGACCGGGACAAGGTGAGCAGTTCTTC
CASSSGPGQGEQFF
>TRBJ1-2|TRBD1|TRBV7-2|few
TGTGCCAGCAATACTGACAGGGTGGGTGGCTACACCTTC
CASNTDRVGGYTF
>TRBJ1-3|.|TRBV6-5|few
TGTGCCAGCAAACCAGAAGGGGGCTCTGGAAACACCATATATTTT
CASKPEGGSGNTIYF
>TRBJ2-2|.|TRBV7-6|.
TGTGCCAGCAGCTTTGGGGCCACCGGGGAGCTGTTTTTT
CASSFGATGELFF
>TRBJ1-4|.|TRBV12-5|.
TGTGCTAGTGGTTTGCGGTCTTGGCAGGCCGGAGGAGAAAAACTGTTTTTT
CASGLRSWQAGGEKLFF
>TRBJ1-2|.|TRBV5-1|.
TGCGCCAGCAGCCTCAGAGTCGCGGGCAATGGCTACACCTTC
CASSLRVAGNGYTF
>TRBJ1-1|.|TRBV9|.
TGTGCCAGCAGCGTAGTCTCCGGGATCACTGAAGCTTTCTTT
CASSVVSGITEAFF
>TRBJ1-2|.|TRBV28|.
TGTGCCAGCTGGGGGGGCGCAGGGTATGGCTACACCTTC
CASWGGAGYGYTF
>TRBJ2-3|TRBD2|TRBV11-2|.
TGTGCCAGCAGCTCCCCGGCGGGAGGTTCCGAGAGCACAGATACGCAGTATTTT
CASSSPAGGSESTDTQYF
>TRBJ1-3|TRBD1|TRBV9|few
TGTGCCAGCAGCGATGAGATCAGGGGGCGCGGAAACACCATATATTTT
CASSDEIRGRGNTIYF
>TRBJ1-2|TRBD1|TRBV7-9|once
TGTTCCAGCAGCTCTGGACAGGGTCATGGCTACACCTTC
CSSSSGQGHGYTF
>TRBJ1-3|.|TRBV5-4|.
TGTGCCAGCAGAACCAGTCACTCTGGAAACACCATATATTTT
CASRTSHSGNTIYF
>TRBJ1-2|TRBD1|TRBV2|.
TGTGCCAGCAGTATTCCAGGACAGGCTAAGGGTGGCTACACCTTC
CASSIPGQAKGGYTF
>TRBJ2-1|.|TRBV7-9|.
TGTGCCAGCAGCTTAGAAGACAGCTACAATGAGCAGTTCTTC
CASSLEDSYNEQFF
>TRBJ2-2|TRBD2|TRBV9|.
TGTGCCAGCAGCCCCAACCCCCTAGCGGGAGACACCGGGGAGCTGTTTTTT
CASSPNPLAGDTGELFF
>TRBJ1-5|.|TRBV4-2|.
TGTGCCAGCAGCCAAGATTTCCCGGGCAGGGGAGGGGGGCCCAATCAGCCCCAGCATTTT
CASSQDFPGRGGGPNQPQHF
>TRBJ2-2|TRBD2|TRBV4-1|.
TGCGCCAGCAGCCCGGCCGGGACTAGTAGTTCTGGGAACACCGGGGAGCTGTTTTTT
CASSPAGTSSSGNTGELFF
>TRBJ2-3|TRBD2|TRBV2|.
TGTGCCAGCAGTGAGGTAGCGGGAGTTCTCGGTACGCAGTATTTT
CASSEVAGVLGTQYF
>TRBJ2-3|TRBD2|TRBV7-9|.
TGTGCCAGCAGCCTCGGTCGGACTAGCGGGAGGGCCGCAGATACGCAGTATTTT
CASSLGRTSGRAADTQYF
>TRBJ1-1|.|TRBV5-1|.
TGCGCCAGCAGCTCCGAGGTCCCCATGAACACTGAAGCTTTCTTT
CASSSEVPMNTEAFF
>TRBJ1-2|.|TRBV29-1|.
TGCAGCGTTGAAGATTTTGAGTCCGGGGGCTACACCTTC
CSVEDFESGGYTF
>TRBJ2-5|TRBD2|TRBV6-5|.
TGTGCCAGCAGTTACAGCGGGAGGGCGGAGACCCAGTACTTC
CASSYSGRAETQYF